The 7 T cell receptor beta chains presented below share a single source sample, sequenced in a study of Graves' ophthalmopathy and Graves' hyperthyroidism. CDR3 regions of TCR beta were amplified from RNA transcripts. HTBI primers were used in a first-round RT-PCR, which preceded a second-round multiplex PCR. TCRdb re-called the multiplex PCR reads with MiXCR, one entry per CDR3 protein. Of fewer than 250,000 distinct CDR3 sequences listed, approximately 29% are singletons. The sample consisted of peripheral blood. The receptor set was obtained from a man aged 50 to 60 with Graves' ophthalmopathy.

The CDR3 DNA follows: TGTGCCTGGAAGGCTGGAGGGGTAAAGACCCAGTACTTC. It is translated as CAWKAGGVKTQYF. The rearrangement links TRBV30 to TRBJ2-5; perhaps TRBD2 as D (6 bases). Germline loops: CDR1 GTSNPN, CDR2 SVGIG (reference sequence). The CDR3 is 13 residues long. Trimming removed 4 bases at V and 6 bases at J, with 15 bases between.

This clonotype occurred many times. This chain connects TRBV12-3 or TRBV12-4 to TRBJ1-5; 9 nucleotides match TRBD1. The length of the CDR3 is 17 residues. Germline trimming cut 8 bases from V and 7 bases from J; bases unmatched to any gene: 18. Here the CDR3 reads CASGTGTGNTVGQPQHF. The CDR3 nucleotides read TGTGCCAGCGGCACTGGGACAGGGAATACAGTAGGGCAGCCCCAGCATTTT.

This clonotype was seen ten or more times. The chain joins TRBV7-9 to TRBJ1-2, with D maybe TRBD1 (5 bases). Trimming stripped 1 base from V and 0 bases from J, with 12 bases between. The germline V gene has CDR1 SEHNR and CDR2 FQNEAQ (reference sequence). This CDR3 is built from 16 residues. The CDR3 sequence is CASSLGGRPTNYGYTF. In nucleotides, the CDR3 is TGTGCCAGCAGCTTAGGGGGGAGACCGACTAACTATGGCTACACCTTC.

This chain joins TRBV12-3 or TRBV12-4 and TRBJ2-5; TRBD1 agrees at 7 bases. V gave up 5 bases and J gave up 0 bases; unmatched junction bases: 9. CDR3 length: 16 residues. CDR3: CASSRPGQKYQETQYF. The CDR3 DNA reads TGTGCCAGCAGTCGACCGGGACAGAAGTACCAAGAGACCCAGTACTTC.

V is TRBV6-2 or TRBV6-3 and J is TRBJ2-2; possibly TRBD2 for D (6 bases). The V gene lost 2 bases and the J gene lost 5 bases, with 18 bases spanning the gap. The CDR3 covers 17 residues. Germline loops: CDR1 MNHEY, CDR2 SVGEGT. The CDR3 region has the DNA TGTGCCAGCAGTTACCGGGAGCCTAGTCGGGGGACCGGGGAGCTGTTTTTT. It is translated as CASSYREPSRGTGELFF.

A few counts support this clonotype. This rearrangement joins TRBV6-2 or TRBV6-3 to TRBJ1-5; 9 bases map to TRBD1. The CDR3 runs to 16 residues. V lost 5 bases to trimming and J lost 0 bases; unmatched junction nucleotides: 5. Germline V gives CDR1 MNHEY, CDR2 SVGEGT. The DNA for the CDR3 is TGTGCCAGCAGTAAGGGACAGGGATCTAGCAATCAGCCCCAGCATTTT. This gives the protein CASSKGQGSSNQPQHF.

This clonotype has a handful of counts. This chain uses TRBV3-1 with TRBJ2-5; TRBD2 matches at 7 bases. The V and J ends lost 3 bases and 0 bases, in that order; junction bases with no gene match: 7. The CDR3 runs to 16 residues. Germline CDR1 is LGHDT and CDR2 is YNNKEL (reference sequence). In DNA form, the CDR3 reads TGTGCCAGCAGCCACACGGGACTACAGGACCAAGAGACCCAGTACTTC. Its translation is CASSHTGLQDQETQYF.